This T cell receptor beta chain came from a study of beta chain features in type 1 diabetes. This CDR3 contains 14 residues. In germline, CDR1 is SGHTA, CDR2 FQGNSA. V shed 2 bases and J shed 1 base, with 6 bases lying between them. Researchers reported sorting CD4+ naive, central memory, regulatory and stem cell-like memory cells via CD45RO/CCR7/CD25/CD127/CD95/CD27. Sequenced material consisted of expressed TCRB transcripts (all of the isolated RNA was reverse transcribed). Sequencing used immunoSEQ multiplex PCR; TCRdb keeps in-frame clones, though not all of them. The sample holds 600,000 to 650,000 clones, roughly a sixth seen once. This clone turned up a few times.

The chain recombines TRBV7-2 with TRBJ2-1; D remains ambiguous. The sequence was obtained from a man younger than 30 in good health. Sample: naive CD4+ T cells from blood. This CDR3 is CASSLRGSYNEQFF. CDR3 nucleotide sequence: TGTGCCAGCAGCTTAAGAGGTTCCTACAATGAGCAGTTCTTC.